Below, one T cell receptor beta chain is given with its context. What it binds is unknown. The sample comes from a study of cytomegalovirus exposure and HLA in healthy donors. General study findings and limits: It was shown in a later analysis that HLA-associated TCR beta chains were more clonally expanded than other, equally common chains. Later analysis identified a missense DCLRE1C variant that was linked to TCR beta V- and J-gene trimming.

The CDR3 contains 15 residues. Losses at the gene ends were 4 bases for V and 3 bases for J; bases not matched to a gene: 7. Germline V gives CDR1 SGHAT, CDR2 FQNNGV. PCR used 60 Vbeta primers and 13 Jbeta primers. Per the original methods: Per a later analysis, the number of unique TCR beta chains was approximately 80 million, of which roughly 9.9 million were shared. Generated by immunoSEQ multiplex PCR, the TCRdb table keeps only in-frame clones and is missing some. V and J calls plus clone size are reproduced from that table; the DNA served to infer D and trimming. The sample has 150,000 to 200,000 clones; approximately 80% are singletons.

The receptor was derived from a woman aged 30 to 39 in good health and CMV-seronegative. Sequencing used PBMCs. The chain joins TRBV11-2 to TRBJ2-7; TRBD2 matches at 9 bases. CDR3 sequence: CASSSLSGRFYEQYF. CDR3 DNA sequence: TGTGCCAGCAGCTCTTTGAGCGGGAGGTTCTACGAGCAGTACTTC.